In this sample, the clone carrying this T cell receptor beta chain turned up many times. TCRdb re-analysed the PCR reads in MiXCR, keeping a single row per CDR3 protein. The sample lists 70,000 to 95,000 distinct CDR3 sequences, around 20% occurring once. This record comes from a study of molecular identifiers for immune sequencing clone quantification. CDR3 length equals 13 residues. V gave up 8 bases and J gave up 0 bases, with 11 bases separating them. Germline CDR1 MNHNS, CDR2 SASEGT. The receptor was isolated from a human donor in good health. Some libraries in this study had Jurkat cell RNA spiked in. Sequencing was carried out using naive CD8+ T cells from blood, with Jurkat cell RNA spiked in. Subset of the sample: FACS-sorted CD8+CD4-CCR7+CD45RA+ naive T cells. V is TRBV6-1 and J is TRBJ2-7; D might be TRBD1 (6 bases). The CDR3 DNA follows: TGTGCCAGCCCCGGACAGAGCTCCTACGAGCAGTACTTC. Its translation: CASPGQSSYEQYF.